The next 11 T cell receptor beta chains were all read from a single sample in a study of T cell changes during pregnancy in multiple sclerosis. Only in-frame clones appear in the TCRdb table, and some are missing; sequencing was by immunoSEQ multiplex PCR. This table holds 95,000 to 100,000 clones, under 95% found once. The source was peripheral blood, collected after pregnancy. These receptors were collected from a female donor in good health, enrolled as a control in a pregnancy study.

V and J are TRBV7-9 and TRBJ1-1; possible D gene TRBD1, 6 bases. This CDR3 is built from 14 residues. V dropped 3 bases and J dropped 5 bases, with 13 bases sitting between them. From germline, CDR1 is SEHNR and CDR2 FQNEAQ (reference sequence). The CDR3 here is CASSLYEGGTEAFF. The CDR3 DNA is TGTGCCAGCAGCTTGTACGAGGGGGGGACTGAAGCTTTCTTT.

This clone came up a few times. The rearrangement uses TRBV19 and TRBJ1-6, with TRBD1 matching over 11 bases. V dropped 7 bases and J dropped 10; count of bases not matched to a gene: 6. CDR1 LNHDA and CDR2 SQIVND come from the germline V gene (reference sequence). CDR3 length equals 14 residues. CDR3 in amino acids: CASIPGTGGSPLHF. CDR3 nucleotides: TGTGCCAGTATCCCGGGGACAGGGGGATCACCCCTCCACTTT.

The chain employs TRBV28 and TRBJ2-1; 9 bases match TRBD2. The CDR3 loop spans 18 amino acids. Germline V gene sequence: CDR1 MDHEN, CDR2 SYDVKM. The V gene end was trimmed by 3 bases and the J gene end by 0 bases; junction bases not matched to a gene: 9. CDR3 amino acids: CASSFSLTSGSSYNEQFF. The CDR3 nucleotides read TGTGCCAGCAGTTTTTCCCTGACTAGCGGAAGCTCCTACAATGAGCAGTTCTTC.

The chain's CDR3 is CASSERLAGVAEQYF. CDR3 coding DNA: TGTGCCAGCAGTGAAAGACTAGCGGGAGTGGCCGAGCAGTACTTC. The chain links TRBV6-1 to TRBJ2-7, with 12 bases identical to TRBD2. Germline CDR1 MNHNS, CDR2 SASEGT. Trimming cost V 2 bases and J 6 bases; bases outside gene matches: 5. The CDR3 length is 15 residues.

V usage is TRBV9 and J usage is TRBJ1-2; 10 bases match TRBD1. J was trimmed by 8 bases and V by 2 bases; bases with no gene match: 6. There are 14 residues in the CDR3. CDR1 SGDLS and CDR2 YYNGEE come from the germline V gene. CDR3 sequence (DNA): TGTGCCAGCAGCGTCCTCGGGACAGGGGAGGGCTACACCTTC. It specifies CASSVLGTGEGYTF.

The rearrangement uses TRBV19 and TRBJ1-4; unclear D gene. The CDR3 runs 14 residues. Deletions cut 6 bases from V and 8 bases from J, with 16 bases between. Germline CDR1 reads LNHDA; CDR2 reads SQIVND (reference sequence). CDR3 nucleotide sequence: TGTGCCAGTAGCGCCACCCGGGTTTTGGAAAAACTGTTTTTT. Amino acid sequence: CASSATRVLEKLFF.

The chain carries TRBV2 and TRBJ2-7; 7 nucleotides match TRBD1. Germline CDR1 and CDR2: SNHLY and FYNNEI. The CDR3 spans 13 residues. Trimming removed 9 bases from V and 0 bases from J; junction bases left unmatched: 5. CDR3 in amino acids: CARGQSSSYEQYF. CDR3 sequence (DNA): TGTGCCAGGGGACAGTCAAGCTCCTACGAGCAGTACTTC. Full variable domain (remainder filled in from reference TRBV2 and TRBJ2-7): EPEVTQTPSHQVTQMGQEVILRCVPISNHLYFYWYRQILGQKVEFLVSFYNNEISEKSEIFDDQFSVERPDGSNFTLKIRSTKLEDSAMYFCARGQSSSYEQYFGPGTRLTVT.

This chain links TRBV27 with TRBJ2-7; D might be TRBD1 (6 bases). With 6 bases removed from V and 3 bases from J, the gap between germline ends came to 21 bases. CDR1 is MNHEY, CDR2 SMNVEV, per germline (reference sequence). The CDR3 extends over 16 amino acids. The DNA for the CDR3 is TGTGCCAGCAGGGATTATGTGGGGGCGAGGAACTACGAGCAGTACTTC. Translation: CASRDYVGARNYEQYF.

The chain uses TRBV5-1 and TRBJ2-3; tentative D call: TRBD2 (5 bases). In germline, CDR1 is SGHRS, CDR2 YFSETQ. Trimming shortened V by 3 bases and J by 0 bases, and 11 bases separated the two germline ends. The CDR3 length is 15 residues. The CDR3 loop reads CASSSAGDSTDTQYF. The CDR3 nucleotides read TGCGCCAGCAGCTCGGCGGGTGACAGCACAGATACGCAGTATTTT.

This clone was observed once. Its ends do not fully match the called genes, so a read error is possible. J is TRBJ2-1 and V is TRBV14; possible D gene TRBD1, 5 bases. CDR1 and CDR2 (germline): SGHDN, FVKESK. This CDR3 region has 16 residues. The CDR3 coding sequence is TGTACCAGCAGCCAAGAGAGGCGCAGGGCCTACAATGAGCAGTTCTTC. Its translation: CTSSQERRRAYNEQFF.

This chain links TRBV29-1 with TRBJ2-7; 11 bases line up with TRBD2. Trimming at V came to 6 bases and at J to 2 bases, leaving 6 bases not matched to a gene. This CDR3 is 14 amino acids long. CDR1 is SQVTM and CDR2 is ANQGSEA in the germline V gene. The CDR3 sequence: CSVFSGRAPYEQYF. DNA of the CDR3: TGCAGCGTCTTTAGCGGGAGGGCCCCCTACGAGCAGTACTTC.